This TCR beta chain was captured in a study of blood T cell repertoires in COVID-19. This clone was observed a single time. The assay was immunoSEQ multiplex PCR, and TCRdb's table has in-frame clones only and misses some. The data contain roughly 250,000 clones, roughly 84% of them seen just once; the ten biggest clones take up 2% to 2.5%. Trimming took 4 bases from V and 0 from J, leaving 9 bases between them. Germline V lookup: CDR1 SGHTA, CDR2 FQGNSA. The CDR3 has 14 residues. This clonotype originated in a woman aged 40 to 50 who had recovered from COVID-19. Sample: peripheral blood. This chain connects TRBV7-2 to TRBJ1-1; D is possibly TRBD1 (5 bases). The CDR3 is CASSYDRLNTEAFF. The CDR3 DNA reads TGTGCCAGCAGCTATGACAGACTGAACACTGAAGCTTTCTTT.